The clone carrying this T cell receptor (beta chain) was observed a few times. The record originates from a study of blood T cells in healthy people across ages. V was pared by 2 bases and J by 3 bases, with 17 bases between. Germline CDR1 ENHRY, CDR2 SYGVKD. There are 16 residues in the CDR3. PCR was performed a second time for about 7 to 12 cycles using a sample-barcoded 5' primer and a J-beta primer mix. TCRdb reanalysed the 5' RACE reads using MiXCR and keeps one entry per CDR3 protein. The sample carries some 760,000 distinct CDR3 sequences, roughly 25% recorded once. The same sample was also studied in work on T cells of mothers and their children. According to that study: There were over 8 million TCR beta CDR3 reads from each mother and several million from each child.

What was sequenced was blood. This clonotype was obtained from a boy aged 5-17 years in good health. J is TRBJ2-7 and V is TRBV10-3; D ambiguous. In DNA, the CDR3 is TGTGCCATCAGTGAGAAACCCGGACGGGTAATCTACGAGCAGTACTTC. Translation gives CAISEKPGRVIYEQYF.